Following are 15 T cell receptor beta chains from one sample sequenced in a study of blood T cell repertoires in COVID-19. Data came from immunoSEQ multiplex PCR; TCRdb stores just in-frame clones and leaves some out. The table records under 90,000 clones, over 80% of them present only once. What was sequenced was peripheral blood. The origin of the receptors is a woman aged 80 or older with active or convalescent COVID-19.

V gene TRBV19 combines with J gene TRBJ1-2, with 7 positions matching TRBD1. The V segment lost 5 bases and the J segment 2 bases; nucleotides outside the gene matches: 5. Germline values: CDR1 LNHDA, CDR2 SQIVND (reference sequence). The CDR3 extends over 14 amino acids. The CDR3 sequence: CASSARQGNYGYTF. In DNA form, the CDR3 reads TGTGCCAGTAGTGCCCGACAGGGCAACTATGGCTACACCTTC.

CDR3 residues: CASSPGTSGPRAEQFF. In DNA, the CDR3 is TGTGCCAGCAGCCCGGGGACTAGCGGGCCTCGAGCTGAGCAGTTCTTC. V and J are TRBV7-9 and TRBJ2-1; 12 bases match TRBD2. Unmatched junction bases numbered 11, after V lost 5 bases and J lost 9 bases. The germline V gene encodes CDR1 SEHNR and CDR2 FQNEAQ (reference sequence). There are 16 residues in the CDR3. Supplemented by reference TRBV7-9 and TRBJ2-1, the full variable domain reads DTGVSQNPRHKITKRGQNVTFRCDPISEHNRLYWYRQTLGQGPEFLTYFQNEAQLEKSRLLSDRFSAERPKGSFSTLEIQRTEQGDSAMYLCASSPGTSGPRAEQFFGPGTRLTVL.

The rearrangement joins TRBV18 to TRBJ1-1; D not resolved. Trimming took 5 bases from V and 3 from J, leaving 10 bases between them. This CDR3 is 13 amino acids long. Looked up from germline, CDR1 is KGHSH and CDR2 is LQKENI. The CDR3 loop reads CASSASQDTEAFF. In DNA, the CDR3 is TGTGCCAGCTCAGCCAGCCAGGACACTGAAGCTTTCTTT.

This clone was detected only a few times. Different DNA sequences within this sample yield the same CDR3. The chain carries TRBV12-3 or TRBV12-4 and TRBJ1-2; 7 bases agree with TRBD1. This CDR3 has 12 residues. Losses at the gene ends were 5 bases for V and 5 bases for J; bases not matched to a gene: 2. CDR3 nucleotides: TGTGCCAGCAGTCTACAGGGGTATGGCTACACCTTC. It translates to CASSLQGYGYTF.

In DNA form, the CDR3 reads TGTGCCAGCAGCCCCGTAGCGGCAAGCTCCTACAATGAGCAGTTCTTC. It specifies CASSPVAASSYNEQFF. The chain combines TRBV9 with TRBJ2-1; tentatively, D is TRBD2 (6 bases). Germline V gene lookup returns CDR1 SGDLS and CDR2 YYNGEE. The ends were cut back, 4 bases at V and 0 bases at J, with 14 bases in the middle. The CDR3 sequence is 16 residues long.

The genes are TRBV27 and TRBJ2-3; tentative D call: TRBD1 (6 bases). Germline V gives CDR1 MNHEY, CDR2 SMNVEV (reference sequence). The CDR3 totals 14 residues. Trimming left V 6 bases short and J 1 base short, with 11 bases between. The CDR3: CASSPWTGTDTQYF. In DNA, the CDR3 is TGTGCCAGCAGCCCGTGGACAGGCACAGATACGCAGTATTTT.

The rearrangement joins TRBV27 to TRBJ1-4; 10 positions match TRBD1. V lost 5 bases and J lost 8; bases outside the gene matches: 2. CDR1 and CDR2 (germline): MNHEY, SMNVEV (reference sequence). The CDR3 has 13 residues. The CDR3 nucleotides are TGTGCCAGCAGTGGACAGGGGGGAGAAAAACTGTTTTTT. The encoded protein is CASSGQGGEKLFF.

The CDR3 loop reads CASSSSVSGNTIYF. The DNA for the CDR3 is TGTGCCAGCAGTTCCAGTGTATCTGGAAACACCATATATTTT. This chain uses TRBV28 with TRBJ1-3; D not resolved. The CDR3 contains 14 residues. V shed 4 bases and J shed 1 base, with 8 bases lying between them. Germline V gives CDR1 MDHEN, CDR2 SYDVKM. Together with reference TRBV28 and TRBJ1-3, the CDR3 gives the full variable domain: DVKVTQSSRYLVKRTGEKVFLECVQDMDHENMFWYRQDPGLGLRLIYFSYDVKMKEKGDIPEGYSVSREKKERFSLILESASTNQTSMYLCASSSSVSGNTIYFGEGSWLTVV.

This clone has just a few counts. The J gene is TRBJ1-2, the V gene TRBV29-1, with D possibly being TRBD1 (5 bases). Trimming stripped 5 bases from V and 0 bases from J, with 13 bases between. The germline V gene encodes CDR1 SQVTM and CDR2 ANQGSEA. The CDR3 runs to 14 residues. The CDR3 region is CSVQGGRPNYGYTF. CDR3 nucleotide sequence: TGCAGCGTTCAGGGTGGTAGACCTAACTATGGCTACACCTTC. The full variable domain, its missing parts supplied by reference TRBV29-1 and TRBJ1-2, is SAVISQKPSRDICQRGTSLTIQCQVDSQVTMMFWYRQQPGQSLTLIATANQGSEATYESGFVIDKFPISRPNLTFSTLTVSNMSPEDSSIYLCSVQGGRPNYGYTFGSGTRLTVV.

This clone showed up just once. The J gene is TRBJ2-5, the V gene TRBV25-1; the D is unclear. Trimming removed 6 bases from V and 0 bases from J, with 5 bases in between. The CDR3 extends over 12 amino acids. Germline loops: CDR1 MGHDK, CDR2 SYGVNS. CDR3 sequence (DNA): TGTGCCAGCAGACTCAACCAAGAGACCCAGTACTTC. Translated, it gives CASRLNQETQYF.

The genes are TRBV4-1 and TRBJ1-1; TRBD1 aligns across 9 bases. The ends lost 3 bases at V and 5 bases at J; junction bases unmatched: 7. This CDR3 has 15 amino acids. CDR1 and CDR2 (germline): MGHRA, YSYEKL. The CDR3: CASSQPGTGRTEAFF. CDR3 in DNA: TGCGCCAGCAGCCAGCCTGGGACAGGGAGAACTGAAGCTTTCTTT.

The rearrangement links TRBV6-6 to TRBJ2-7; D might be TRBD2 (7 bases). Germline assignment: CDR1 MNHNY and CDR2 SVGAGI (reference sequence). With 6 bases removed from V and 6 bases from J, the gap between germline ends came to 12 bases. CDR3 size: 12 residues. The CDR3 DNA is TGTGCCAGCAGCTCGGGGGGCGGCGAGCAGTACTTC. Residues: CASSSGGGEQYF.

Only a few counts were recorded for this clone. V gene TRBV4-1 combines with J gene TRBJ2-7, with D perhaps matching TRBD1 (5 bases). The length of the CDR3 is 14 residues. The V end was cut by 1 base, the J end by 3 bases, with 10 bases between. Germline CDR1 is MGHRA and CDR2 is YSYEKL. The CDR3: CASSQVGANYEQYF. CDR3 nucleotides: TGCGCCAGCAGCCAAGTAGGGGCCAACTACGAGCAGTACTTC.

This clone was counted a single time. The sample holds other DNA sequences that translate to the same CDR3. This chain uses TRBV4-2 with TRBJ1-3; possibly TRBD1 for D (5 bases). The CDR3 extends over 16 amino acids. The V gene's germline CDR1 is LGHNA and CDR2 YNFKEQ. V was trimmed by 0 bases and J by 4 bases, leaving 13 bases between them. The CDR3 DNA reads TGTGCCAGCAGCCAAGATCTAGGGGTCTCAGGAAACACCATATATTTT. It specifies CASSQDLGVSGNTIYF.

The gene calls are TRBV5-1 and TRBJ1-1; D uncertain. This CDR3 has 14 amino acids. Germline CDR1 and CDR2: SGHRS and YFSETQ. Between the trimmed V and J ends, which lost 4 bases and 1 base, there was a span of 11 bases. The CDR3 spells CASSPGGANTEAFF. The CDR3, as DNA: TGCGCCAGCAGCCCCGGTGGTGCGAACACTGAAGCTTTCTTT.